The TCR beta chain described here comes from a study of cytomegalovirus exposure and HLA in healthy donors. As for the study in general: As released early, the data held 80 million to 90 million unique TCRs from HLA-typed donors. Roughly four fifths of 350 to 400 genotyped donors fell in the Caucasian-associated ancestry cluster. Study-wide findings and caveats: Three of the chains that were CMV-associated were confirmed in vitro to be specific for CMV antigens.

For this clone: Its target is not known.

13 Jbeta primers and 60 Vbeta primers were used for the PCR. Sequenced by immunoSEQ multiplex PCR; TCRdb stores in-frame clones only, minus some. The top ten clones hold under 6.5% of a sample with about 130,000 clones, 74% of them seen once. V shed 1 base, J shed 3 bases, and the junction held 3 bases outside the gene matches. The CDR3 runs to 15 residues. Germline V CDR1 and CDR2: SGHAT, FQNNGV. Sequencing was performed on PBMCs. The chain employs TRBV11-2 and TRBJ2-5; 9 nucleotides line up with TRBD1. The clonotype originates from a woman aged 50 to 60 in good health and CMV-seropositive. The CDR3 spells CASSLGGDREETQYF. Here the CDR3 DNA reads TGTGCCAGCAGCTTAGGGGGGGACAGGGAAGAGACCCAGTACTTC.